This TCR beta chain stems from a study of regulatory T cells in long-lasting Graves disease. Background on the study: Less than 3 months of antithyroid drugs had been taken by newly diagnosed Graves' patients. Study findings and constraints: Preferential use of TRBV28, TRBJ1-2 and TRBJ2-5 was seen in persistent disease.

Concerning this clonotype: Its target is not known.

The germline CDR1 and CDR2 sequences are GTSNPN and SVGIG (reference sequence). CDR3 length: 14 residues. V was clipped by 2 bases and J by 0 bases, with 8 bases between them. Investigators prepared the TCR beta libraries by applying iRepertoire HTBI primers and Arm-PCR of CDR3 regions. TCRdb reprocessed the multiplex PCR reads via MiXCR and lists one record per CDR3 protein. Among 550,000 to 600,000 distinct CDR3 sequences listed, roughly 15% were seen once. Noted time point: newly diagnosed GD, antithyroid drugs for less than 3 months. PBMC RNA was the source of the TCR library. These sequences were also reported in another study, on T cells in Graves' hyperthyroidism and ophthalmopathy. As that study records: Stable hyperthyroidism: no ophthalmopathy progression over 18 months of follow-up. Hyperthyroidism patients were newly diagnosed, had disease duration under 2 months, and were aged 18 to 65 years.

The sequencing used peripheral blood mononuclear cells (PBMCs), collected at new diagnosis, from a patient treated with antithyroid drugs. This sequence joins TRBV30 and TRBJ1-3; D gene unclear. This sequence originates from a man aged 18 to 29 with Graves disease. The CDR3 is CAWSISSSGNTIYF. The CDR3 DNA sequence: TGTGCCTGGAGTATCTCCAGCTCTGGAAACACCATATATTTT.